The 26 T cell receptor beta chains below all came from one sample that was sequenced in a study of T cells in Graves' hyperthyroidism and ophthalmopathy. The TCR beta CDR3 regions underwent amplification using RNA transcripts as the source. When the TCR CDR3 underwent first-round RT-PCR, the HTBI primer set was used. TCRdb re-analysed the multiplex PCR reads in MiXCR, keeping a single row per CDR3 protein. The table has 450,000 to 700,000 distinct CDR3 sequences, roughly 50% seen once; the top ten hold around 8%. The sequenced material came from peripheral blood or thyroid tissue (not recorded which). The receptors were sampled from a young woman with Graves' hyperthyroidism.

This clonotype was seen once. This sequence joins TRBV9 and TRBJ2-5; TRBD1 is a possible D gene (6 bases). Germline loops: CDR1 SGDLS, CDR2 YYNGEE. The CDR3 contains 15 residues. V dropped 3 bases and J dropped 9 bases, with 21 bases sitting between them. The DNA for the CDR3 is TGTGCCAGCAGCGCAGGGGTGGGGGTTAATCAGCCCCAGTACTTC. Residues: CASSAGVGVNQPQYF.

At least ten counts were recorded for this clonotype. The V call is TRBV19, the J call TRBJ1-5, with no clear D. Germline values: CDR1 LNHDA, CDR2 SQIVND (reference sequence). The CDR3 sequence is 12 residues long. The ends were cut back, 8 bases at V and 4 bases at J, with 9 bases in the middle. The CDR3 sequence is CASGSANQPQHF. CDR3 DNA: TGTGCCAGTGGGAGTGCAAATCAGCCCCAGCATTTT.

A note on this clonotype: A much larger clone lies one base from this, so it may be a read error. This chain joins TRBV15 and TRBJ2-3; no reliable D call. This CDR3 has 13 residues. The V end lost 5 bases, the J end lost 4 bases, and 10 bases lay between the germline ends. The germline gives CDR1 LNHNV, CDR2 YYDKDF (reference sequence). CDR3 sequence: CATSPDYPDTQYF. The CDR3 DNA reads as TGTGCCACCAGCCCGGATTACCCAGATACGCAGTATTTT.

The chain joins TRBV9 to TRBJ2-7; D possibly corresponds to TRBD1 (5 bases). Germline values: CDR1 SGDLS, CDR2 YYNGEE. There are 16 residues in the CDR3. Deletions cut 0 bases from V and 6 bases from J, with 19 bases between. The CDR3 loop reads CASSVEGRVHPSEQYF. The CDR3 nucleotides are TGTGCCAGCAGCGTAGAGGGCAGGGTTCATCCCAGCGAGCAGTACTTC.

The CDR3 spells CASSSRDSNEQFF. The CDR3 DNA follows: TGTGCCAGCAGTTCCCGGGACAGCAATGAGCAGTTCTTC. V is TRBV12-3 or TRBV12-4 and J is TRBJ2-7; TRBD1 matches at 7 bases. The end of the DNA is better explained by TRBJ2-1, so the J call may be wrong. The CDR3 contains 13 residues.

Worth noting for this clonotype: This may be a read error, as it is one base from a much larger clone. This chain joins TRBV6-5 and TRBJ1-6; the D gene is possibly TRBD1 (5 bases). Germline V gene lookup returns CDR1 MNHEY and CDR2 SVGAGI. Between the trimmed V and J ends, which lost 1 base and 3 bases, there was a span of 7 bases. This CDR3 has 15 residues. CDR3 nucleotide sequence: TGTGCCAGCAGTTACTTGGGGGACTATAATTCACCCCTCCACTTT. It specifies CASSYLGDYNSPLHF.

This clonotype appeared many times. The rearrangement joins TRBV20-1 to TRBJ2-5; D not certain. Germline-derived CDR1 and CDR2 are DFQATT and SNEGSKA (reference sequence). Trimming shortened V by 3 bases and J by 5 bases, and 4 bases separated the two germline ends. The CDR3 has 10 amino acids. In DNA, the CDR3 is TGCAGTGCTAGTTCCGAGACCCAGTACTTC. Encoded protein: CSASSETQYF.

This chain connects TRBV29-1 to TRBJ1-2, with D possibly matching TRBD1 (6 bases). Trimming took 8 bases from V and 4 from J, leaving 14 bases between them. Germline V gene data show CDR1 as SQVTM and CDR2 as ANQGSEA. CDR3 length equals 12 residues. This CDR3 reads CSQQGFGYGYTF. In DNA form, the CDR3 reads TGCAGCCAACAGGGATTTGGCTATGGCTACACCTTC.

There are many counts of this clonotype. The rearrangement joins TRBV20-1 to TRBJ1-5; D is possibly TRBD1 (5 bases). Per germline, CDR1 DFQATT and CDR2 SNEGSKA (reference sequence). The CDR3 extends over 16 amino acids. V was trimmed by 4 bases and J by 1 base, leaving 17 bases between them. This CDR3 is CSAKLRAYRSNQPQHF. The CDR3 DNA reads TGCAGTGCTAAGCTTCGGGCCTACAGGAGCAATCAGCCCCAGCATTTT.

The rearrangement uses TRBV11-1 and TRBJ1-1; a weak D match, TRBD1 (5 bases). CDR3 length: 16 residues. Germline V lookup: CDR1 SGHAT, CDR2 FQDESV (reference sequence). V was trimmed by 7 bases and J by 4 bases, leaving 22 bases between them. CDR3 nucleotide sequence: TGTGCCAGCAACCATAGGGACGGAGTATGGGGCACTGAAGCTTTCTTT. As protein: CASNHRDGVWGTEAFF. The entire variable domain, with the rest obtained from reference TRBV11-1 and TRBJ1-1, is as follows: EAEVAQSPRYKITEKSQAVAFWCDPISGHATLYWYRQILGQGPELLVQFQDESVVDDSQLPKDRFSAERLKGVDSTLKIQPAELGDSAMYLCASNHRDGVWGTEAFFGQGTRLTVV.

This clonotype was counted a few times. The J gene is TRBJ2-1, the V gene TRBV10-3, with TRBD2 identical over 9 bases. This CDR3 has 15 amino acids. The V gene end was trimmed by 3 bases and the J gene end by 6 bases; junction bases not matched to a gene: 6. Germline V gene data show CDR1 as ENHRY and CDR2 as SYGVKD. The CDR3 region is CAISEGASGINEQFF. The CDR3 DNA sequence: TGTGCCATCAGTGAAGGGGCTAGCGGGATCAATGAGCAGTTCTTC.

This clonotype was seen many times. The chain employs TRBV5-1 and TRBJ1-2; the D is unclear. CDR1 SGHRS and CDR2 YFSETQ come from the germline V gene. There are 13 residues in the CDR3. V lost 0 bases and J lost 3, with 6 bases in between. The CDR3 is CASSLDLYYGYTF. As DNA, the CDR3 is TGCGCCAGCAGCTTGGACCTGTACTATGGCTACACCTTC.

This clonotype was counted at least ten times. V usage is TRBV12-3 or TRBV12-4 and J usage is TRBJ1-2; no firm D call. V was clipped by 3 bases and J by 8 bases, with 16 bases between them. The CDR3 contains 14 residues. CDR3 nucleotides: TGTGCCAGCAGTTTCGCGCAGGAGGACGACGGCTACACCTTC. It is translated as CASSFAQEDDGYTF.

A note on this clonotype: This may be a read error, as it is one base from a much larger clone. The J gene is TRBJ1-4, the V gene TRBV6-1; D is undetermined. The CDR3 runs to 14 residues. Germline values: CDR1 MNHNS, CDR2 SASEGT. This CDR3 is CASGEASGREKLFF. As DNA, the CDR3 is TGTGCCAGCGGTGAAGCGTCAGGCCGGGAAAAACTGTTTTTT.

The V call is TRBV19, the J call TRBJ2-7, with D perhaps matching TRBD1 (6 bases). Germline values: CDR1 LNHDA, CDR2 SQIVND (reference sequence). V lost 6 bases, J lost 5 bases, and 14 bases lay in between. This CDR3 has 13 residues. CDR3: CASSDTGLHEQYF. Written as DNA, the CDR3 is TGTGCCAGTAGCGATACAGGGTTGCACGAGCAGTACTTC.

This clonotype was detected many times. V is TRBV20-1 and J is TRBJ2-5; TRBD1 aligns across 12 bases. Germline values: CDR1 DFQATT, CDR2 SNEGSKA (reference sequence). This CDR3 spans 15 amino acids. V lost 3 bases and J lost 5; bases outside the gene matches: 7. In DNA, the CDR3 is TGCAGTGCTAGCCCCGGGACAGGGGGCGGTGAGACCCAGTACTTC. This codes for CSASPGTGGGETQYF.

About this clonotype: A read error may be the cause here, since a much bigger clone is one base away. The chain employs TRBV12-3 or TRBV12-4 and TRBJ1-2, with TRBD1 matching 7 bases. J lost 4 bases, V lost 7 bases, and 12 bases had no gene match. CDR3 size: 15 residues. The CDR3 DNA reads TGTGCCAGCATCCCCCCCCCGACAGGGTCCTATGGCTACACCTTC. This gives the protein CASIPPPTGSYGYTF.

This chain links TRBV7-2 with TRBJ2-7, with 16 positions matching TRBD2. The CDR3 is made up of 19 amino acids. Germline V gives CDR1 SGHTA, CDR2 FQGNSA. The trim removed 5 bases at V and 5 bases at J, leaving 15 bases unmatched. This CDR3 reads CASSGTGTSGRAELNEQYF. The CDR3 coding sequence is TGTGCCAGCAGCGGCACCGGGACTAGCGGGAGGGCGGAGCTTAACGAGCAGTACTTC.

This clonotype appeared many times. This chain joins TRBV11-2 and TRBJ2-5, with D possibly TRBD1 on 5 matching bases. The germline V gene encodes CDR1 SGHAT and CDR2 FQNNGV. V lost 6 bases and J lost 1, with 15 bases in between. The CDR3 consists of 15 residues. The DNA of the CDR3 is TGTGCCAGCAGACGACTTTCAGGGTTCCAAGAGACCCAGTACTTC. Translating it yields CASRRLSGFQETQYF.

This clonotype has at least ten counts. The gene calls are TRBV7-2 and TRBJ2-7; possible D gene TRBD1, 6 bases. The CDR3 sequence is 12 residues long. Trimming took off 5 bases at V and 5 bases at J, with 10 bases between the two ends. Germline CDR1 is SGHTA and CDR2 is FQGNSA. CDR3 protein: CASSPDSHEQYF. CDR3 coding DNA: TGTGCCAGCAGCCCGGACAGCCACGAGCAGTACTTC. The full variable domain, with the rest looked up from reference TRBV7-2 and TRBJ2-7, is GAGVSQSPSNKVTEKGKDVELRCDPISGHTALYWYRQSLGQGLEFLIYFQGNSAPDKSGLPSDRFSAERTGGSVSTLTIQRTQQEDSAVYLCASSPDSHEQYFGPGTRLTVT.

This clonotype occurred many times. This rearrangement joins TRBV29-1 to TRBJ2-7; 8 bases align to TRBD1. This CDR3 has 13 amino acids. Germline V CDR1 and CDR2: SQVTM, ANQGSEA. Trimming cost V 4 bases and J 4 bases; bases outside gene matches: 6. In DNA, the CDR3 is TGCAGCGTTGCCAGGGGGCGAAATTACGAGCAGTACTTC. This gives the protein CSVARGRNYEQYF.

This clonotype came up many times. V and J are TRBV29-1 and TRBJ2-7, with 7 bases identical to TRBD2. The V segment lost 1 base and the J segment 4 bases; nucleotides outside the gene matches: 1. The CDR3 consists of 12 residues. Germline V CDR1 and CDR2: SQVTM, ANQGSEA. The CDR3, as DNA: TGCAGCGTTGAAGGGGAGGGTTACGAGCAGTACTTC. It encodes CSVEGEGYEQYF.

This clonotype was observed at least ten times. The chain carries TRBV20-1 and TRBJ2-5; unclear D gene. The CDR3 totals 14 residues. The V and J ends lost 0 bases and 2 bases respectively, with 10 bases between them. Per the germline V gene, CDR1 is DFQATT and CDR2 is SNEGSKA (reference sequence). The CDR3 spells CSARDDARQETQYF. CDR3 nucleotide sequence: TGCAGTGCTAGAGATGATGCCAGACAAGAGACCCAGTACTTC.

This rearrangement joins TRBV7-6 to TRBJ1-6; 10 positions match TRBD1. CDR3 size: 15 residues. Losses at the gene ends were 4 bases for V and 8 bases for J; bases not matched to a gene: 5. Germline assignment: CDR1 SGHVS and CDR2 FNYEAQ. In DNA form, the CDR3 reads TGTGCCAGCAGCTCGGGACAGGGGCCTTATTCACCCCTCCACTTT. This translates into CASSSGQGPYSPLHF.

This clonotype was seen many times. CDR3: CASRDRGNSPLHF. The DNA for the CDR3 is TGTGCCAGTAGAGACAGGGGAAATTCACCCCTCCACTTT. V usage is TRBV28 and J usage is TRBJ1-6; TRBD1 aligns across 8 bases. The CDR3 has 13 residues. The germline V gene has CDR1 MDHEN and CDR2 SYDVKM. J lost 7 bases, V lost 9 bases, and 5 bases had no gene match.

In this sample, this clonotype turned up many times. This chain joins TRBV7-2 and TRBJ1-2; D gene uncertain. Trimming took 3 bases from V and 4 from J, leaving 9 bases between them. Germline CDR1 reads SGHTA; CDR2 reads FQGNSA. CDR3 length equals 13 residues. CDR3 protein: CASSLGSSYGYTF. CDR3 sequence (DNA): TGTGCCAGCAGCTTGGGATCCAGCTATGGCTACACCTTC.